This entry is about one T cell receptor beta chain. As yet, its antigen is unknown. The data belong to a study of identifying expanded T cells in peripheral blood. The study, taken as a whole, reports: Differentially abundant clones: roughly 1.3 between replicates, roughly 16 at around 15 days, more than 18 at four. Variance in clone template counts between approximately 2-week samples significantly increased with total template count across all healthy donors.

During the collection period, no donor immune events like infections were recorded. The V end was cut by 2 bases, the J end by 2 bases, with 11 bases between. CDR3 size: 15 residues. CDR1 is MNHNS and CDR2 is SASEGT in the germline V gene. Sequencing used immunoSEQ multiplex PCR; TCRdb keeps in-frame clones, though not all of them. The sample carries around 47,000 clones, around 82% recorded once. The source is a person between 18 and 69 years old in good health. The sequenced sample was blood. The rearrangement joins TRBV6-1 to TRBJ2-3, with D possibly being TRBD2 (6 bases). CDR3 sequence reads: CASSEWGDTTDTQYF. In DNA, the CDR3 is TGTGCCAGCAGTGAATGGGGGGATACCACAGATACGCAGTATTTT.